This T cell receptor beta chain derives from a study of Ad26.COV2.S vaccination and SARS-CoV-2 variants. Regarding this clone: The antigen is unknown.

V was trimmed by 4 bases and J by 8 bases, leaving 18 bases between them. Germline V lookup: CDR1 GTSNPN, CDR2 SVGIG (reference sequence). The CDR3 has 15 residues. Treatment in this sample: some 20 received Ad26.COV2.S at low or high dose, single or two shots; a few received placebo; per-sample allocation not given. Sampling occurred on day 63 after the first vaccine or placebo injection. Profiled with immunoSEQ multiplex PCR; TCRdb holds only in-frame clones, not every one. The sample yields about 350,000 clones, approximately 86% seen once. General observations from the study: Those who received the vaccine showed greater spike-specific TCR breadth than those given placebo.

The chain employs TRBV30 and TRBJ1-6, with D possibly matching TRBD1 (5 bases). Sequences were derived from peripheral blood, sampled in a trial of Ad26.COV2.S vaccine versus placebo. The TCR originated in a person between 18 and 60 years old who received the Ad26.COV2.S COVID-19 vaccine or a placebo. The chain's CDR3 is CAWNQPGTSHSPLHF. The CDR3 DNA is TGTGCCTGGAACCAACCGGGGACCTCCCATTCACCCCTCCACTTT.